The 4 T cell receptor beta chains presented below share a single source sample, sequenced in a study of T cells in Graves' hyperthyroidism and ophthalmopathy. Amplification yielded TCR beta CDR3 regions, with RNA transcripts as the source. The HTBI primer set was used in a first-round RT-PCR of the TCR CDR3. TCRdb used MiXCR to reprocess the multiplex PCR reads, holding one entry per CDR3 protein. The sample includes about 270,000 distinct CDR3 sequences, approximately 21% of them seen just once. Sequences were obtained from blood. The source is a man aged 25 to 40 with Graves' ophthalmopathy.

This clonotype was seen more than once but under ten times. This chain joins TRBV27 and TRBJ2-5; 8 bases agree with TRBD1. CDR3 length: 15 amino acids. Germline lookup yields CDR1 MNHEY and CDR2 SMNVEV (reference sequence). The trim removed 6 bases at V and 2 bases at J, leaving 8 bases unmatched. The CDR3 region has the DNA TGTGCCAGCAGCACGACAGGGGTTGGGCAAGAGACCCAGTACTTC. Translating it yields CASSTTGVGQETQYF.

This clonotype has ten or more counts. CDR3 DNA: TGTGCCAGCAGTGTGGAGGGGTACGAGCAGTACTTC. Its protein product is CASSVEGYEQYF. The gene calls are TRBV2 and TRBJ2-7, with D perhaps matching TRBD2 (6 bases). CDR3 size: 12 residues. Germline V gives CDR1 SNHLY, CDR2 FYNNEI. V was cut by 4 bases and J by 4 bases, with 8 bases left in between.

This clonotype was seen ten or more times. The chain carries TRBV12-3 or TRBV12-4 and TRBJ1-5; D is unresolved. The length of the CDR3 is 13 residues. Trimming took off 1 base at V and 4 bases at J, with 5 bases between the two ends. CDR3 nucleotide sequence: TGTGCCAGCAGTTTAGATCGGAATCAGCCCCAGCATTTT. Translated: CASSLDRNQPQHF.

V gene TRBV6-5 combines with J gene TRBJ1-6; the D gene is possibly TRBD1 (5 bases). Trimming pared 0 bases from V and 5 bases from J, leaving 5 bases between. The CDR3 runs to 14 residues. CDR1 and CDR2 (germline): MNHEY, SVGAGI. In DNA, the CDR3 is TGTGCCAGCAGTTACTCACAGGATAATTCACCCCTCCACTTT. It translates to CASSYSQDNSPLHF.